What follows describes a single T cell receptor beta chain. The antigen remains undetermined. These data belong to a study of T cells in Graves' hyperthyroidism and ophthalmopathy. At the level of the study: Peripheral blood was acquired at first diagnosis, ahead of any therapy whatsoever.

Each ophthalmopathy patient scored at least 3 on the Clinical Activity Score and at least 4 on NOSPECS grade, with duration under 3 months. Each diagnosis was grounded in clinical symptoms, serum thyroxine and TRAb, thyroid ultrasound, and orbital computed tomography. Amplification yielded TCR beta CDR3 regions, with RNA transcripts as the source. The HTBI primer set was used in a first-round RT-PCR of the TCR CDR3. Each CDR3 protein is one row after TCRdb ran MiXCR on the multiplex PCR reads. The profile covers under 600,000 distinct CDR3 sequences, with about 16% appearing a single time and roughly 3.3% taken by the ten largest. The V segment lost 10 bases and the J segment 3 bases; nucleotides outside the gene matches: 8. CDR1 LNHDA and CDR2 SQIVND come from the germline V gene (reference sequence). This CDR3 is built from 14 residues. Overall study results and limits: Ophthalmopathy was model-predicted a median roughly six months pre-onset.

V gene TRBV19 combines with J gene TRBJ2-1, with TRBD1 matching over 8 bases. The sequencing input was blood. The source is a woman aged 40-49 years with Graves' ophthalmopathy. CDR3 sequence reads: CATMDRALYNEQFF. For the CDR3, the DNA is TGTGCCACTATGGACAGGGCCCTCTACAATGAGCAGTTCTTC. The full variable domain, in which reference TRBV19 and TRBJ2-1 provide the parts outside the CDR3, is DGGITQSPKYLFRKEGQNVTLSCEQNLNHDAMYWYRQDPGQGLRLIYYSQIVNDFQKGDIAEGYSVSREKKESFPLTVTSAQKNPTAFYLCATMDRALYNEQFFGPGTRLTVL.